This T cell receptor beta chain derives from a study of radiation and T cells in renal cell carcinoma. CDR3 length: 17 residues. V shed 5 bases, J shed 8 bases, and the junction held 17 bases outside the gene matches. Germline lookup yields CDR1 MGHRA and CDR2 YSYEKL. Time point of the sample: baseline pretreatment blood. Regarding treatment: 15 Gy SBRT to primary tumor, nephrectomy 4 weeks later. The repertoire was sequenced with immunoSEQ multiplex PCR; TCRdb's copy has only in-frame clones and lacks some. Counted here are 150,000 or so clones, approximately 90% occurring once; the ten biggest clones make up 3.5% to 5%.

Sequencing was performed on blood, taken from a patient whose treatment included radiotherapy and nephrectomy. The chain has TRBV4-1 and TRBJ1-2, with TRBD1 matching over 10 bases. This sequence originates from a woman in her 70s with renal cell carcinoma. CDR3 protein: CASSAFEATGGSFGYTF. In DNA form, the CDR3 reads TGCGCCAGCAGCGCGTTCGAAGCGACAGGGGGCAGTTTCGGCTACACCTTC.